The subject of this entry is one TCR beta chain. Random hexamers primed reverse transcription of about 0.45 to 1 ug RNA. TCRdb re-called the immunoSEQ multiplex PCR reads through MiXCR, storing one row per CDR3 protein. The table includes 1,500 or so distinct CDR3 sequences, 64% detected once. The entry originates in a study of CD8 T cells in Susac syndrome. Study at large: Susac syndrome patients were untreated, on corticosteroids with some adding intravenous immunoglobulin, or on intravenous immunoglobulin only.

Staining for CD27 and CD45RA set out the memory subsets used for TEMRA sorting. From germline, CDR1 is SEHNR and CDR2 FQNEAQ (reference sequence). This CDR3 comprises 16 residues. Trimming took 7 bases from V and 3 from J; bases not matched to a gene: 10. This clonotype was obtained from a human donor with Susac syndrome. The material sequenced was CD8+ TEMRA cells from PBMCs. As for subset: FACS-sorted terminally differentiated effector memory CD8+ T cells re-expressing CD45RA (CD8+ TEMRA). This sequence joins TRBV7-9 and TRBJ2-1; 9 bases align to TRBD1. The DNA for the CDR3 is TGTGCCAGCAACTCGGCCGGGACAGGGATCTACAATGAGCAGTTCTTC. This codes for CASNSAGTGIYNEQFF.